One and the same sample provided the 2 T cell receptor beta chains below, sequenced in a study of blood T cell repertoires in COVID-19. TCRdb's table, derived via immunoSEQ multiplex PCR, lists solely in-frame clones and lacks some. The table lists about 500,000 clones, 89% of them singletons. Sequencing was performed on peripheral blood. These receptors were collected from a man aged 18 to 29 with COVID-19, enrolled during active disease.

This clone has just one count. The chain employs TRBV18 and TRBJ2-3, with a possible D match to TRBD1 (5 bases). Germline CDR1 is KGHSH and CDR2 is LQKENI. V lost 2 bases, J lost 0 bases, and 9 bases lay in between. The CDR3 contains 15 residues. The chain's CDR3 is CASSPDSSSTDTQYF. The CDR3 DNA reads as TGTGCCAGCTCACCAGACAGCTCTAGCACAGATACGCAGTATTTT.

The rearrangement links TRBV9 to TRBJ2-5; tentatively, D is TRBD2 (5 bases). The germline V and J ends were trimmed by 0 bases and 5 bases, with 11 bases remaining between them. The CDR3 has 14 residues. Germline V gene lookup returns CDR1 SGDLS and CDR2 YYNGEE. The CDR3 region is CASSVVGRGETQYF. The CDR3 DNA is TGTGCCAGCAGCGTAGTTGGGAGAGGGGAGACCCAGTACTTC.